This note documents a single T cell receptor beta chain sequence. What it binds is not known. This CDR3 is 15 amino acids long. CDR1 and CDR2 (germline): MRHNA, SNTAGT. J gave up 0 bases and V 4 bases, and 5 bases lay outside the gene matches. Specified time point: week 23, last vaccination. Every vaccination contained 300 ug of the mutant IDH1 20-mer peptide and was paired with topical imiquimod. The entry originates in a study of a mutant IDH1 vaccine in newly diagnosed glioma. Study-wide context: Earlier care involved radiotherapy, temozolomide, or both, and the majority received both. Study results and caveats: Evidence of vaccine-induced immune responses was documented in roughly 93% of patients.

Here immunoSEQ multiplex PCR was the method, and the copy in TCRdb shows in-frame clones only, minus some. The sample comprises tens of thousands of clones, roughly 79% of which are singletons, and over 4.5% rests with the top ten. The J gene is TRBJ2-5, the V gene TRBV6-4, with 7 positions matching TRBD2. The source material was PBMCs, sampled from a glioma patient whose treatment included an IDH1 peptide vaccine. This receptor was taken from a man aged 35 to 55 with glioma. The CDR3 DNA is TGTGCCAGCAGTGCGGGCGGGGGAGACCAAGAGACCCAGTACTTC. It codes for CASSAGGGDQETQYF.